This T cell receptor (beta chain) comes out of a study of shared clonotypes between healthy human individuals (dated by TCRdb to the early 2020s). In the study overall: Two women and a few men aged 18 to 49 years were included in the cohort. For each donor, CD4 naive and CD4 memory were each run on three plates, CD8 naive on two plates, and CD8 memory on one plate. The study deeply sequenced blood TCR repertoires of five healthy adults to estimate repertoire size and the extent of clonotype sharing between individuals. To increase sequencing depth and limit assay-specific biases, TCR repertoire library preparation and sequencing were carried out by different laboratories using diverse techniques. Leukapheresis yielded between about 0.85 and 10 billion PBMCs per donor.

Concerning this clone: The antigen it binds to is not known. Qualities for individual bases were not recorded, and no much larger clone is one base off.

The donors were healthy, HIV-negative adults who had no recently reported acute infections or vaccinations. Every donor was a Caucasian adult living in Nashville, Tennessee, USA. Magnetic negative selection was used to enrich CD4+ T cells, after which naive cells were positively selected on CD45RA and the negative fraction became the memory subset. After blood collection by leukapheresis, PBMCs were isolated using Ficoll-Histopaque density gradient centrifugation and then cryopreserved in the vapor phase of liquid nitrogen. Analytical flow cytometry was used to check the purity and quantity of each magnetically sorted T cell population. Genomic DNA was isolated from every sorted fraction and measured by UV absorbance on a Nanodrop 2000c. V is clipped by 1 base and J by 13 bases, and the sequence between their germline boundaries is 20 bases long. From its cysteine to its phenylalanine, the CDR3 spans 15 amino acids. The read is trimmed to its CDR3 DNA, 45 bases read in frame from base 1. CDR1 and CDR2 were assigned from the germline V gene (reference sequence) as SGHAT and FQDESV.

Using the deep immunoSEQ assay, TCR CDR3 regions were amplified from genomic DNA by multiplex PCR. Extracted genomic DNA from each cell subset was distributed evenly across all wells of several immunoSEQ 96-well plates, and each plate was treated as a replicate. Each replicate PCR for sorted subsets received about 180 ng genomic DNA, equal to roughly 30,000 T cell genomes. Purified libraries were quantified with a Qubit 3.0 fluorometer, sized on a Bioanalyzer 2100, and re-quantified with the KAPA Library Quantification kit. A separate single-read 150-cycle Illumina NextSeq 550 flow cell was used to sequence each immunoSEQ 96-well plate. On the authors' methods: Because the immunoSEQ output included only junctional sequences and no quality scores, the filtering could not be the same as the filtering used for full-length reads. Sequences were annotated with PyIR, a Python wrapper for IgBLAST v1.9, and V/J genes and CDR3 were assigned using IMGT germline references. Reads were removed for weak V/J assignments (E-value above 1e-6), missing CDR3, stop codons, out-of-frame junctions, or ambiguous translated residues. V3J clonotypes were defined by identical inferred V gene, J gene, and CDR3 amino acid sequence. Percentage overlap between repertoires was computed as shared unique clonotypes divided by the size of the smaller repertoire. Three approaches were used to assess repertoire richness: RTK rarefaction, the Chao1 estimator, and Recon v2.1 estimates of unobserved clonotypes. Generation probabilities were computed with OLGA for all TCRbeta clonotypes obtained by the gDNA method from several donors. The immuneACCESS repertoire file appears here via TCRdb, limited to in-frame rearrangements. These files lack a portion of the clones; in checked studies, under half of the deficit traces to unresolved V genes, and the cause of the others is not known. That table gives V, J and clone size, and the DNA gave D and trimming. The table for this sample lists under 2,500,000 clones; nearly 97% of them were counted only once. The top ten constitute approximately 0.13% of the sample.

On the study overall, not on this receptor specifically: Estimated clonotype richness was generally larger for naive than for memory subsets. Compared with non-shared clonotypes, clonotypes shared by all four sorted-subset donors had higher generation probabilities. Approximately 4.8% of naive CD4, 3% to 4% of naive CD8, approximately 2% of memory CD4, and around 0.4% of memory CD8 clonotypes were shared across several donors. Even with the large sequencing depth, rarefaction of the sorted-subset datasets indicated that sequencing was incomplete. Pairwise subsampling indicated that sequencing depth was expected to affect the degree of clonotype sharing among donors. Only blood was sampled, and tissue TCR repertoires likely differ from those in blood. Because the study included a small number of donors, the genetic and exposure-history diversity represented was limited.

Rearrangement joined TRBV11-1 to TRBJ2-4; the D region is possibly TRBD1 or TRBD2, each matching across 5 bases. The sequence was collected from a man aged 18 to 30 in good health. Material: naive CD4+ T cells sorted from blood. The meaning of the sample's cell subset or site label: CD45RA+ positively selected. The nucleotide sequence reads as follows: TGTGCCAGCAGCTTAGAGTACAGAGGGACGGCCGCGCAGTACTTC. Its protein is CASSLEYRGTAAQYF.